The TCR beta chain under discussion was sequenced for a study of CXCR3-negative and CXCR3-positive naive CD8 T cells. General study results and limits: Comparison of naive cells showed more hydrophobic TRB CDR3s in CXCR3-positive than in CXCR3-negative naive cells. Naive subsets had comparable surface CD5; TCR strength was inferred from TRB CDR3 properties.

With UMI labels, 5' RACE was used to prepare the TRB cDNA libraries. One entry per CDR3 protein, without DNA, is what TCRdb gives after re-calling the 5' RACE reads. The clone table shows thousands of distinct CDR3 sequences, with the ten largest holding roughly 1.2%. In terms of frequency, this clonotype is medium-sized. Its antigen is still unknown. CDR3 size: 13 residues. Germline V gene sequence: CDR1 LNHDA, CDR2 SQIVND (reference sequence). The authors gated naive CD8+ T cells as CD45RO-CCR7+CD27+CD95-. Sequencing was performed on naive CXCR3- CD8+ T cells from blood. Stated subset: CD45RO-CCR7+CD27+CD95- naive CD8+ T cells lacking CXCR3 (TNR3-). V usage is TRBV19 and J usage is TRBJ2-4. This clonotype was obtained from a human donor in good health. Some clones in this sample may be carry-over from other donors' samples. The CDR3 spells CASTGVAKNIQYF.